This TCR beta chain was documented in a study of blood T cell repertoires in COVID-19. Study as a whole: Samples came from the United States, Italy and Spain, spanning acute and convalescent COVID-19.

Authors' data handling: Estimation of nucleated cell counts relied on the amplification of reference gene primers. Sequencing was performed with immunoSEQ multiplex PCR; in TCRdb, only in-frame clones are kept and a portion is missing. The V and J calls and clone size come from that table; D and trimming were worked out from the DNA. The table records some 150,000 clones, about 85% of them present only once. Specimen: peripheral blood. The clonotype comes from a human donor with acute or convalescent COVID-19. The donor label of this sample is uncertain.

CDR3 region: CASDAGTENTEAFF. CDR3 coding DNA: TGTGCCAGTGATGCCGGGACAGAGAACACTGAAGCTTTCTTT. The J gene is TRBJ1-1, the V gene TRBV19; 7 bases map to TRBD1. Unmatched junction bases numbered 7, after V lost 8 bases and J lost 1 base. This CDR3 comprises 14 residues. Germline loops: CDR1 LNHDA, CDR2 SQIVND (reference sequence).